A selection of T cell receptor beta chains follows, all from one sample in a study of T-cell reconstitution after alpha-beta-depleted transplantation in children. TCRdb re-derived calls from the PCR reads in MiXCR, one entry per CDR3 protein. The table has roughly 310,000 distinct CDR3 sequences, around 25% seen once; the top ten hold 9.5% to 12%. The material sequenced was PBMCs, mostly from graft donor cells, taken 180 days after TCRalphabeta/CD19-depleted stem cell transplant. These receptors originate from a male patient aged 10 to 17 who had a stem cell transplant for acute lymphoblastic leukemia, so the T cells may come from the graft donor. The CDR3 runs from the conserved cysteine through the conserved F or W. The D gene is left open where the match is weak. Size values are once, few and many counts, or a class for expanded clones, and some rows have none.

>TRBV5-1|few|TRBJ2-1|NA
TGCGCCAGCAGCTTGACGACTGGGGTTGAGCAGTTCTTC
CASSLTTGVEQFF
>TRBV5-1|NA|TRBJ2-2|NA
TGCGCCAGCAGCGTCCGGGGGCTCGGCACCGGGGAGCTGTTTTTT
CASSVRGLGTGELFF
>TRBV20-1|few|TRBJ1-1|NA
TGCAGTGCTAGAGATAGGGCAGGAAACACTGAAGCTTTCTTT
CSARDRAGNTEAFF
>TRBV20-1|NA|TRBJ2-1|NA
TGCAGTGCTAGTCCTGCCTCCAATGAGCAGTTCTTC
CSASPASNEQFF
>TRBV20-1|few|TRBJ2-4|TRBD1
TGCAGTGCTAGGGAGGCGACAGGGGTAGCCAAAAACATTCAGTACTTC
CSAREATGVAKNIQYF
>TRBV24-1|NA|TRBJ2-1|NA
TGTGCCACCAGTGATTTAGAGGGTAACCACAATGAGCAGTTCTTC
CATSDLEGNHNEQFF
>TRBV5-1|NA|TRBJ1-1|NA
TGCGCCAGCAGCTTGGACAGGGCGGTAAGGAACACTGAAGCTTTCTTT
CASSLDRAVRNTEAFF
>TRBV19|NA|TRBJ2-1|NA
TGTGCCAGTCGCGGGGCAGGCTCCGGAAATGAGCAGTTCTTC
CASRGAGSGNEQFF
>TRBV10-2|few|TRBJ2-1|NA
TGCGCCAGCAACGGGGACTTGGGGTACAATGAGCAGTTCTTC
CASNGDLGYNEQFF
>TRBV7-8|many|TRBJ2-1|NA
TGTGCCAGCAGCTCCTTAGCAGGCGGGATCTCCAATGAGCAGTTCTTC
CASSSLAGGISNEQFF
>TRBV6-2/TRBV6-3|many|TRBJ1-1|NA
TGTGCCAGCAGAGTCCTCGGGGGCCGGACTGAAGCTTTCTTT
CASRVLGGRTEAFF
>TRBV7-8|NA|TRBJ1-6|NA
TGTGCCAGCAGGAATCGTAGGGGTGGCCCCCTCCACTTT
CASRNRRGGPLHF
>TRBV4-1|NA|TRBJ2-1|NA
TGCGCCAGCAGCCTTAGCTGGGCCTACAATGAGCAGTTCTTC
CASSLSWAYNEQFF
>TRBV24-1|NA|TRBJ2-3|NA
TGTGCCACCAGTGTCGGCGATACGCAGTATTTT
CATSVGDTQYF